The 8 T cell receptor beta chains reported below all come from one sample, sequenced in a study of cytomegalovirus exposure and HLA in healthy donors. It was with 60 Vbeta and 13 Jbeta primers that the PCR ran. This table comes from immunoSEQ multiplex PCR, and its TCRdb copy is limited to in-frame clones, with some not included. The sample includes around 160,000 clones, roughly 80% seen only once; the top ten take 8.5%. The sample comprised PBMCs. These receptors all stem from a male donor in good health and CMV-seropositive.

This clone was seen only a few times. This rearrangement joins TRBV27 to TRBJ2-7; 12 bases fit TRBD2. CDR1 and CDR2 from the germline V gene are MNHEY and SMNVEV (reference sequence). After removal of 5 bases from V and 4 bases from J, the junction contained 6 bases not matched to a gene. The CDR3 spans 15 residues. The CDR3 region is CASSQTSGSAYEQYF. CDR3 in DNA: TGTGCCAGCAGTCAGACTAGCGGGAGCGCGTACGAGCAGTACTTC.

This clone came up once. This chain joins TRBV30 and TRBJ1-2, with 9 bases fitting TRBD1. CDR3 length equals 14 residues. The V gene's germline CDR1 is GTSNPN and CDR2 SVGIG (reference sequence). V lost 4 bases to trimming and J lost 4 bases; unmatched junction nucleotides: 7. This CDR3 is CAWMTPGQGYGYTF. CDR3 in DNA: TGTGCCTGGATGACCCCGGGACAGGGCTATGGCTACACCTTC.

V usage is TRBV4-1 and J usage is TRBJ2-3; D gene unclear. The CDR3 is 15 residues long. The germline V gene has CDR1 MGHRA and CDR2 YSYEKL. Deletions cut 1 base from V and 0 bases from J, with 8 bases between. CDR3 loop: CASSQAERSTDTQYF. Written as DNA, the CDR3 is TGCGCCAGCAGCCAAGCAGAGAGGAGCACAGATACGCAGTATTTT.

The gene calls are TRBV18 and TRBJ2-3; TRBD2 agrees at 8 bases. The V and J ends lost 3 bases and 0 bases, in that order; junction bases with no gene match: 2. The CDR3 runs 15 residues. The germline gives CDR1 KGHSH, CDR2 LQKENI. The CDR3 reads CASSPERGSTDTQYF. The CDR3 DNA reads TGTGCCAGCTCACCCGAGCGGGGGAGCACAGATACGCAGTATTTT.

V and J are TRBV6-5 and TRBJ2-3; no reliable D call. This CDR3 is built from 14 residues. In germline, CDR1 is MNHEY, CDR2 SVGAGI. The V end was cut by 0 bases, the J end by 6 bases, with 10 bases between. Here the CDR3 DNA reads TGTGCCAGCAGTTACTCCGTGGCGAGGGATACGCAGTATTTT. It is translated as CASSYSVARDTQYF.

For this clone: An end of the junction differs from the germline gene, which may be a read error. The chain carries TRBV11-2 and TRBJ2-7; D is possibly TRBD2 (5 bases). Germline V gives CDR1 SGHAT, CDR2 FQNNGV. The CDR3 extends over 12 amino acids. The CDR3 DNA is TGTGCCAGCAGTTTAGTGGGAGTTGAGCAGTACTTC. Translating it yields CASSLVGVEQYF.

CDR3 in amino acids: CACESLGANVLTF. CDR3 nucleotides: TGTGCCTGCGAATCCTTAGGGGCCAACGTCCTGACTTTC. The V call is TRBV6-1, the J call TRBJ2-6, with D unclear. Trimming stripped 11 bases from V and 4 bases from J, with 12 bases between. The CDR3 is 13 residues long. Germline lookup yields CDR1 MNHNS and CDR2 SASEGT.

The J gene is TRBJ1-1, the V gene TRBV10-3; no clear D gene. Germline V gene sequence: CDR1 ENHRY, CDR2 SYGVKD. V was shortened by 0 bases and J by 5 bases, with 10 bases between the two germline ends. The CDR3 length is 14 residues. The CDR3 is CAISESAMRTEAFF. The CDR3, as DNA: TGTGCCATCAGTGAGTCTGCTATGAGAACTGAAGCTTTCTTT.